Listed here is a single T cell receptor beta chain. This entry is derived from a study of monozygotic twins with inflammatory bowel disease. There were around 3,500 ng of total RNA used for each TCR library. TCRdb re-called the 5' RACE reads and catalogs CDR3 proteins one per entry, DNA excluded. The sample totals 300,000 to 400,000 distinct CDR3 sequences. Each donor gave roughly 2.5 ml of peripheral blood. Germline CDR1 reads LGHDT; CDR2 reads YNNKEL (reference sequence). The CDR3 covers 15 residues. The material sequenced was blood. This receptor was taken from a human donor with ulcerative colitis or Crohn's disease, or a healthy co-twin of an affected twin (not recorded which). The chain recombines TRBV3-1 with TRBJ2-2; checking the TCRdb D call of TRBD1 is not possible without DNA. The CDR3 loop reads CASSQAGAYTGELFF.